This T cell receptor beta chain was recovered during a study of T cell repertoires in cytomegalovirus infection. Study in general: Researchers turned to recently identified HLA-C-restricted CMV epitopes as well as well-studied HLA-B-restricted ones. Indications came from public TCR beta signatures; they pointed to CMV infection and to a matching HLA type. Study conclusions and caveats: Dominating the ex vivo response were HLA-C-restricted CMV-specific TCR beta clonotypes. CMV carriers with the relevant HLA were identified by cumulative public TCR beta family frequency.

Points on this clonotype: Its antigen is undetermined.

Trimming took off 4 bases at V and 1 base at J, with 14 bases between the two ends. This CDR3 comprises 16 residues. The germline gives CDR1 SGHDN, CDR2 FVKESK. TCRdb reprocessed the reads with MiXCR, giving one entry per CDR3 protein. This table has fewer than 950,000 distinct CDR3 sequences, around a third appearing once. Source: cultured CD8+ T cells from PBMCs, taken from culture after CMV antigen stimulation. V and J are TRBV14 and TRBJ1-3; possibly TRBD1 for D (5 bases). The TCR originated in a human donor in good health (CMV status not recorded). Some clones in this sample may be carry-over from other donors' samples. CDR3 amino acids: CASSPLFRESGNTIYF. The CDR3 nucleotides read TGTGCCAGCAGCCCCCTCTTCAGGGAATCTGGAAACACCATATATTTT.